What follows are 15 T cell receptor beta chains derived from one specimen sequenced in a study of CD8 T cells in Susac syndrome. After extraction with the RNeasy kit, roughly 0.45 to 1 ug of the RNA was reverse transcribed using random hexamers. TCRdb ran MiXCR on the immunoSEQ multiplex PCR reads and lists one entry per CDR3 protein. Seen here are 110,000 or so distinct CDR3 sequences, 90% to 95% observed once, and the top ten hold under 0.095%. Sequences were obtained from CD4+ T cells from PBMCs. Receptor source: a human donor with multiple sclerosis.

V is TRBV5-1 and J is TRBJ1-2; 9 bases fit TRBD1. CDR3 length equals 15 residues. Trimming removed 7 bases from V and 4 bases from J; junction bases left unmatched: 11. From germline, CDR1 is SGHRS and CDR2 YFSETQ. CDR3 coding DNA: TGCGCCAGCGAACCGGGACAGGGACCTATCTATGGCTACACCTTC. This codes for CASEPGQGPIYGYTF.

V usage is TRBV20-1 and J usage is TRBJ1-2; TRBD1 is a possible D gene (5 bases). Germline CDR1 DFQATT, CDR2 SNEGSKA (reference sequence). With 0 bases removed from V and 6 bases from J, the gap between germline ends came to 14 bases. The CDR3 covers 14 residues. CDR3 sequence (DNA): TGCAGTGCTAGAGATAGTGGGGCGGGGGATGGCTACACCTTC. It yields the protein CSARDSGAGDGYTF.

The chain links TRBV18 to TRBJ2-5; 8 bases are shared with TRBD1. Germline CDR1 reads KGHSH; CDR2 reads LQKENI. V was clipped by 4 bases and J by 5 bases; unmatched bases: 6. CDR3 length equals 14 residues. Written as DNA, the CDR3 is TGTGCCAGCTCACGGACAGGGCGGGCGGAGACCCAGTACTTC. Protein: CASSRTGRAETQYF. Using reference TRBV18 and TRBJ2-5 for the parts outside the CDR3, the full variable domain is NAGVMQNPRHLVRRRGQEARLRCSPMKGHSHVYWYRQLPEEGLKFMVYLQKENIIDESGMPKERFSAEFPKEGPSILRIQQVVRGDSAAYFCASSRTGRAETQYFGPGTRLLVL.

The count of this clonotype is one. This chain uses TRBV6-5 with TRBJ1-6; 9 bases line up with TRBD1. CDR1 MNHEY and CDR2 SVGAGI come from the germline V gene. The CDR3 runs 17 residues. V was clipped by 7 bases and J by 3 bases; unmatched bases: 10. The CDR3, as DNA: TGTGCCAGCAAGCTACTGGGACAGGGTGGCTATAATTCACCCCTCCACTTT. Protein: CASKLLGQGGYNSPLHF.

The V call is TRBV4-3, the J call TRBJ2-5; D possibly corresponds to TRBD2 (6 bases). The length of the CDR3 is 15 residues. Germline CDR1 LGHNA, CDR2 YSLEER. V lost 0 bases, J lost 4 bases, and 12 bases lay in between. Here the CDR3 reads CASSQDAGWRETQYF. CDR3 in DNA: TGCGCCAGCAGCCAAGATGCGGGGTGGAGAGAGACCCAGTACTTC.

This chain joins TRBV14 and TRBJ2-1; 10 nucleotides align to TRBD1. V dropped 3 bases and J dropped 0; count of bases not matched to a gene: 2. There are 16 residues in the CDR3. The germline CDR1 and CDR2 sequences are SGHDN and FVKESK. DNA of the CDR3: TGTGCCAGCAGCCACGGGACAGGGGTCTCCTACAATGAGCAGTTCTTC. Residues: CASSHGTGVSYNEQFF. Full variable domain (rest looked up from reference TRBV14 and TRBJ2-1): EAGVTQFPSHSVIEKGQTVTLRCDPISGHDNLYWYRRVMGKEIKFLLHFVKESKQDESGMPNNRFLAERTGGTYSTLKVQPAELEDSGVYFCASSHGTGVSYNEQFFGPGTRLTVL.

The chain links TRBV3-1 to TRBJ1-1; D not resolved. The CDR3 consists of 14 residues. Looked up from germline, CDR1 is LGHDT and CDR2 is YNNKEL (reference sequence). The V gene lost 0 bases and the J gene lost 10 bases, with 15 bases spanning the gap. The CDR3 DNA reads as TGTGCCAGCAGCCAAGAAGGAGGGCATCCTTTAGCTTTCTTT. Its protein is CASSQEGGHPLAFF.

The CDR3 reads CASSVTGQTEAFF. DNA of the CDR3: TGTGCCAGTAGTGTCACAGGACAGACTGAAGCTTTCTTT. The genes are TRBV19 and TRBJ1-1; D perhaps matches TRBD1 (6 bases). Germline V gene data show CDR1 as LNHDA and CDR2 as SQIVND (reference sequence). Trimming stripped 5 bases from V and 5 bases from J, with 12 bases between. The CDR3 spans 13 residues. The full variable domain, its missing parts supplied by reference TRBV19 and TRBJ1-1, is DGGITQSPKYLFRKEGQNVTLSCEQNLNHDAMYWYRQDPGQGLRLIYYSQIVNDFQKGDIAEGYSVSREKKESFPLTVTSAQKNPTAFYLCASSVTGQTEAFFGQGTRLTVV.

CDR3 protein: CASSISTEAFF. The CDR3 region has the DNA TGTGCCAGCAGTATTAGCACTGAAGCTTTCTTT. This sequence joins TRBV28 and TRBJ1-1; D gene uncertain. The V end lost 5 bases, the J end lost 4 bases, and 5 bases lay between the germline ends. The CDR3 totals 11 residues. CDR1 is MDHEN, CDR2 SYDVKM, per germline.

This clonotype was picked up one time. This chain uses TRBV28 with TRBJ2-3; 7 nucleotides align to TRBD2. CDR1 MDHEN and CDR2 SYDVKM come from the germline V gene. The CDR3 has 15 residues. V was pared by 4 bases and J by 2 bases, with 6 bases of the junction left unmatched. The CDR3: CASSSPLANTDTQYF. The CDR3 DNA reads as TGTGCCAGCAGTTCGCCACTAGCGAACACAGATACGCAGTATTTT.

This sequence joins TRBV7-6 and TRBJ1-3; a possible D gene is TRBD1 (5 bases). This CDR3 contains 15 residues. Trimming stripped 1 base from V and 0 bases from J, with 7 bases between. Looked up from germline, CDR1 is SGHVS and CDR2 is FNYEAQ. CDR3 in amino acids: CASSLEGYSGNTIYF. Here the CDR3 DNA reads TGTGCCAGCAGCTTAGAGGGGTACTCTGGAAACACCATATATTTT.

The gene calls are TRBV30 and TRBJ2-7, with 9 positions matching TRBD2. There are 13 residues in the CDR3. V trimming: 5 bases; J trimming: 4 bases; junction bases outside the gene matches: 6. Germline V CDR1 and CDR2: GTSNPN, SVGIG (reference sequence). The CDR3: CAWATLAGYEQYF. The CDR3 DNA sequence: TGTGCCTGGGCAACCCTAGCGGGGTACGAGCAGTACTTC.

The chain recombines TRBV6-5 with TRBJ1-1, with 10 bases aligning to TRBD1. This CDR3 comprises 15 residues. Germline-derived CDR1 and CDR2 are MNHEY and SVGAGI. V lost 5 bases, J lost 8 bases, and 11 bases stayed unmatched. CDR3 residues: CASSGTGVLSAEAFF. The CDR3 coding sequence is TGTGCCAGCAGTGGGACAGGGGTTCTATCGGCCGAAGCTTTCTTT.

The V gene is TRBV30, the J gene TRBJ1-1; D might be TRBD1 (5 bases). The germline V gene has CDR1 GTSNPN and CDR2 SVGIG (reference sequence). This CDR3 has 14 amino acids. Deletions cut 0 bases from V and 5 bases from J, with 13 bases between. The CDR3 region is CAWSVGGSGTEAFF. The CDR3 nucleotides read TGTGCCTGGAGTGTGGGGGGGTCGGGGACTGAAGCTTTCTTT.

The DNA for the CDR3 is TGCAGTGCTAGAGCATCGACAGGGCAGCCCCAGCATTTT. Its translation is CSARASTGQPQHF. The chain joins TRBV20-1 to TRBJ1-5, with 7 bases lining up with TRBD1. The J segment lost 7 bases and the V segment lost 1 base, leaving 4 bases of the junction unmatched. Germline V gives CDR1 DFQATT, CDR2 SNEGSKA (reference sequence). CDR3 length: 13 amino acids.